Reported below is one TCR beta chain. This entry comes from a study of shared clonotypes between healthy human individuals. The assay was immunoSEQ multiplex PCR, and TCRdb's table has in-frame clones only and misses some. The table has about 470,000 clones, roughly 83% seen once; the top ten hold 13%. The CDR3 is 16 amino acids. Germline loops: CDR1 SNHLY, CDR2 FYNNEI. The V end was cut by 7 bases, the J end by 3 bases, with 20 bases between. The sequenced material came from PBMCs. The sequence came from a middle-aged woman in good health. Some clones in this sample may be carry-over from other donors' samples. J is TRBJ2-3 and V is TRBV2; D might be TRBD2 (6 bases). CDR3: CASNLEASVRTDTQYF. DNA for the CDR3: TGTGCCAGCAATTTGGAGGCTAGCGTGCGGACAGATACGCAGTATTTT.